These T cell receptor beta chains were read from a single sample in a study of T cell responses to AZD1222 COVID-19 vaccine. Some clones are missing from TCRdb's copy, which holds only in-frame ones; the method was immunoSEQ multiplex PCR. This table holds 110,000 to 150,000 clones, more than 85% found once. Source: peripheral blood, taken on day 0 of AZD1222 vaccination. The receptor set was obtained from an adult in good health. CDR3s leave out the opening cysteine and the closing phenylalanine or tryptophan. The order of the fields is V gene, clone size, D gene, CDR3 protein. D genes are given only for firm matches. Rows may omit the clone size; those that give it use once, few, many or a size class.

TRBV28	.	TRBD2	ASSFLAGFSYEQY
TRBV18	.	.	ASSTDFDEQF
TRBV29-1	.	.	SAQYYSYNEQF
TRBV3-1/TRBV3-2	.	TRBD2	ASSAGEADTQY
TRBV10-3	.	.	AISAGRDSNQPQH
TRBV11-3	.	.	ASSAYIPIPGELF
TRBV13	.	.	ASSLNPGVTDTQY
TRBV3-1/TRBV3-2	.	.	ASSQGAVEQF
TRBV3-1/TRBV3-2	once	.	ASSGGGGHTFYEQY
TRBV4-1	.	.	ASSQTIYAMRGYT
TRBV7-6	once	.	ASSPRVFTDTQY
TRBV9	.	TRBD1	ASSVPSLYGTAANTEAF
TRBV11-2	.	.	ASSSDRNTEAF
TRBV4-3	.	.	ASSQDYPGRGPLH
TRBV6-2/TRBV6-3	.	.	ASSYRVNTEAF
TRBV27	.	TRBD1	ASSFGQGITGELF
TRBV7-9	.	.	ASSFGTVNTEAF
TRBV12-3/TRBV12-4	.	.	ASSLGAGDTQY
TRBV4-1	once	.	ASSPERDFLTGVYT